These 19 T cell receptor beta chains came from one sample sequenced in a study of regulatory dendritic cells for organ transplantation (dated by TCRdb to 2017 to 2019). Sorted T cell subsets were CFSE-labeled and co-cultured for around 5 days with allogeneic regulatory or mature dendritic cells at a 1:10 DC:T ratio. For these TCRs, the target antigens are not known. Libraries were prepared through the immunoSEQ multiplex PCR assay. Sourced from immuneACCESS, this table was stored by TCRdb with only in-frame sequences that have V and J called. A share of the clones is absent; for the studies checked, an unresolved V gene accounts for under half, and the remainder has no known explanation. The table for this sample lists under 15,000 clones; less than 80% of them were counted only once. Together, the top ten hold less than 1.5% of the sample. Sequencing used naive CD8+ T cells from blood cultured with dendritic cells. According to the study, the label for this sample's cell subset or site signals: CD45RA+ naive T cells. The source is a human donor in good health.

The chain is built from TRBV7-9 and TRBJ2-7; D call uncertain. CDR1 is SEHNR, CDR2 FQNEAQ, per germline (reference sequence). Trimming took off 7 bases at V and 2 bases at J, with 9 bases between the two ends. The CDR3 has 12 amino acids. The CDR3: CASTLGAYEQYF. CDR3 coding DNA: TGTGCCAGCACCCTCGGTGCCTACGAGCAGTACTTC.

This clone has more than one count but fewer than ten. This chain's CDR3 is CASSLFGGSNQPQHF. CDR3 nucleotides: TGTGCCAGCAGCTTATTCGGGGGAAGCAATCAGCCCCAGCATTTT. V gene TRBV7-8 combines with J gene TRBJ1-5; maybe TRBD1 (5 bases). V was trimmed by 2 bases and J by 1 base, leaving 9 bases between them. Germline V gene lookup returns CDR1 SGHVS and CDR2 FQNEAQ. The CDR3 consists of 15 residues. Full variable domain (rest looked up from reference TRBV7-8 and TRBJ1-5): GAGVSQSPRYKVAKRGQDVALRCDPISGHVSLFWYQQALGQGPEFLTYFQNEAQLDKSGLPSDRFFAERPEGSVSTLKIQRTQQEDSAVYLCASSLFGGSNQPQHFGDGTRLSIL.

V and J are TRBV11-2 and TRBJ1-2, with a tentative D call TRBD1 (6 bases). Trimming cost V 6 bases and J 4 bases, with 18 bases left between them. Looked up from germline, CDR1 is SGHAT and CDR2 is FQNNGV. The CDR3 consists of 15 residues. CDR3 loop: CASRAGTSPFYGYTF. CDR3 DNA sequence: TGTGCCAGCAGGGCCGGGACATCTCCTTTCTATGGCTACACCTTC.

The rearrangement links TRBV5-6 to TRBJ2-3; possible D gene TRBD1, 5 bases. V lost 0 bases to trimming and J lost 3 bases, with 20 bases between them. The germline V gene encodes CDR1 SGHDT and CDR2 YYEEEE. This CDR3 contains 18 residues. The CDR3 DNA follows: TGTGCCAGCAGCTTGGCCGCTCCGACAGAATCTTGGACAGATACGCAGTATTTT. The encoded protein is CASSLAAPTESWTDTQYF.

There are a few counts of this clone. The rearrangement uses TRBV5-6 and TRBJ2-2; tentatively, D is TRBD2 (6 bases). The CDR3 is made up of 14 amino acids. Trimming took off 2 bases at V and 4 bases at J, with 9 bases between the two ends. Germline assignment: CDR1 SGHDT and CDR2 YYEEEE. The CDR3 DNA reads as TGTGCCAGCAGCTTTAGGAGGGTCACCGGGGAGCTGTTTTTT. Translating it yields CASSFRRVTGELFF.

This chain connects TRBV5-8 to TRBJ2-3, with TRBD1 matching 11 bases. J lost 2 bases, V lost 3 bases, and 2 bases had no gene match. CDR3 length equals 15 residues. The germline CDR1 and CDR2 sequences are SGHTS and YDEGEE. CDR3 sequence: CASSWTGGHTDTQYF. The CDR3 coding sequence is TGTGCCAGCAGCTGGACAGGGGGCCACACAGATACGCAGTATTTT.

The rearrangement links TRBV19 to TRBJ2-7; D gene unclear. Trimming removed 5 bases at V and 7 bases at J, with 18 bases between. The CDR3 consists of 14 residues. In germline, CDR1 is LNHDA, CDR2 SQIVND (reference sequence). The CDR3 loop reads CASSLGGSSGEQYF. CDR3 in DNA: TGTGCCAGTAGTCTTGGCGGTTCTTCCGGGGAGCAGTACTTC.

The chain uses TRBV19 and TRBJ2-1, with 10 bases identical to TRBD1. In germline, CDR1 is LNHDA, CDR2 SQIVND (reference sequence). Losses at the gene ends were 2 bases for V and 4 bases for J; bases not matched to a gene: 5. The CDR3 extends over 16 amino acids. The CDR3 DNA is TGTGCCAGTAGTATACTCCCGGGACAGGGGTACAATGAGCAGTTCTTC. Translation: CASSILPGQGYNEQFF.

This clone was detected only a few times. The chain uses TRBV19 and TRBJ2-7; possible D gene TRBD1, 6 bases. This CDR3 has 16 amino acids. Germline V gene data show CDR1 as LNHDA and CDR2 as SQIVND (reference sequence). Trimming took 5 bases from V and 0 from J, leaving 17 bases between them. CDR3 bases: TGTGCCAGTAGTTGGGACACCAATACCCCCTCCTACGAGCAGTACTTC. This gives the protein CASSWDTNTPSYEQYF.

The chain carries TRBV5-6 and TRBJ1-2; TRBD1 matches 9 bases. The CDR3 runs 11 residues. CDR1 and CDR2 from the germline V gene are SGHDT and YYEEEE. The junction had 1 base not matched to a gene; V was cut back by 3 bases and J by 10 bases. CDR3 residues: CASSWDRDYTF. The CDR3 DNA is TGTGCCAGCAGCTGGGACAGGGACTACACCTTC.

On this clone: This CDR3 is also generated by other DNA sequences in the sample. The chain has TRBV5-1 and TRBJ1-1, with no clear D. Germline V gene data show CDR1 as SGHRS and CDR2 as YFSETQ. This CDR3 is built from 12 residues. The V and J ends lost 4 bases and 4 bases respectively, with 8 bases between them. As DNA, the CDR3 is TGCGCCAGCAGCGATCGGGGCACTGAAGCTTTCTTT. This encodes CASSDRGTEAFF.

This clone occurred a few times. The V gene is TRBV5-6, the J gene TRBJ2-7, with D maybe TRBD1 (6 bases). The CDR3 totals 12 residues. V was cut by 1 base and J by 5 bases, with 7 bases left in between. Germline values: CDR1 SGHDT, CDR2 YYEEEE. Here the CDR3 reads CASSLTGNEQYF. For the CDR3, the DNA is TGTGCCAGCAGCTTGACAGGGAACGAGCAGTACTTC.

This clone was recorded a few times. CDR3 nucleotide sequence: TGTGCCAGCAGCCCCAGGACAGGGCTCCACACAGATACGCAGTATTTT. Translated, it gives CASSPRTGLHTDTQYF. The gene calls are TRBV7-9 and TRBJ2-3; 8 bases are a match to TRBD1. V lost 5 bases and J lost 2; bases outside the gene matches: 9. Germline V lookup: CDR1 SEHNR, CDR2 FQNEAQ (reference sequence). This CDR3 comprises 16 residues.

This clone was seen a handful of times. The rearrangement uses TRBV4-1 and TRBJ1-1; D is perhaps TRBD1 (5 bases). With 0 bases removed from V and 0 bases from J, the gap between germline ends came to 8 bases. CDR3 size: 15 residues. CDR1 and CDR2 (germline): MGHRA, YSYEKL. The CDR3 loop is CASSQEDILNTEAFF. The CDR3 DNA reads TGCGCCAGCAGCCAAGAGGACATACTGAACACTGAAGCTTTCTTT.

This chain uses TRBV27 with TRBJ2-5; D unresolved. This CDR3 has 13 residues. From germline, CDR1 is MNHEY and CDR2 SMNVEV (reference sequence). With 3 bases removed from V and 5 bases from J, the gap between germline ends came to 10 bases. The CDR3 DNA reads TGTGCCAGCAGTTTCTCTAGTTGGGAGACCCAGTACTTC. Protein sequence: CASSFSSWETQYF.

This sequence joins TRBV6-5 and TRBJ2-5; D unresolved. The CDR3 runs 11 residues. Germline-derived CDR1 and CDR2 are MNHEY and SVGAGI. Trimming stripped 5 bases from V and 7 bases from J, with 8 bases between. Here the CDR3 reads CASSTRGTQYF. DNA for the CDR3: TGTGCCAGCAGTACCAGAGGGACCCAGTACTTC.

The chain is built from TRBV11-3 and TRBJ1-1; D is uncertain. The V gene lost 0 bases and the J gene lost 0 bases, with 8 bases spanning the gap. This CDR3 has 15 residues. Germline CDR1 reads SGHNT; CDR2 reads YENEEA. DNA of the CDR3: TGTGCCAGCAGCTTAGATGGCGGATTGAACACTGAAGCTTTCTTT. Its protein is CASSLDGGLNTEAFF.

The rearrangement joins TRBV4-2 to TRBJ1-1; D not certain. CDR1 is LGHNA and CDR2 is YNFKEQ in the germline V gene. This CDR3 has 14 residues. The germline V and J ends were trimmed by 1 base and 5 bases, with 11 bases remaining between them. The CDR3 DNA is TGTGCCAGCAGCCAAGGTAAGGGAGTAACTGAAGCTTTCTTT. Encoded protein: CASSQGKGVTEAFF.

The chain employs TRBV9 and TRBJ1-6; no clear D gene. The V gene lost 2 bases and the J gene lost 7 bases, with 10 bases spanning the gap. Germline CDR1 is SGDLS and CDR2 is YYNGEE. CDR3 size: 14 residues. CDR3 sequence (DNA): TGTGCCAGCAGCGTCCGACTGACCAATTCACCCCTCCACTTT. It translates to CASSVRLTNSPLHF.